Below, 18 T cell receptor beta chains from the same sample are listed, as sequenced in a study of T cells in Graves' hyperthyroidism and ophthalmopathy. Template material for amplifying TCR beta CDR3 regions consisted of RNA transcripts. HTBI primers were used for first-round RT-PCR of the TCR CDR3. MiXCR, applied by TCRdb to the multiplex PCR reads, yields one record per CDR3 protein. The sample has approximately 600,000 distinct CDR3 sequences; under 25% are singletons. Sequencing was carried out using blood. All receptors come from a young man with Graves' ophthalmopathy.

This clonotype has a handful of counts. The CDR3 is CSASSAGTLRLPGELFF. The CDR3 DNA sequence: TGCAGTGCGAGTAGCGCCGGGACTCTCAGACTCCCCGGGGAGCTGTTTTTT. The chain joins TRBV20-1 to TRBJ2-2, with D possibly TRBD2 on 6 matching bases. Per the germline V gene, CDR1 is DFQATT and CDR2 is SNEGSKA (reference sequence). V lost 6 bases, J lost 6 bases, and 26 bases lay in between. The CDR3 extends over 17 amino acids.

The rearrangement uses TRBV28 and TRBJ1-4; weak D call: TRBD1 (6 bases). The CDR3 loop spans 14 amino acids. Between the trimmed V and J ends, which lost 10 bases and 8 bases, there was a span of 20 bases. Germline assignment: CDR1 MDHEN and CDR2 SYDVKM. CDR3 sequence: CATRTQGFAEKLFF. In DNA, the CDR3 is TGTGCCACCCGAACACAGGGCTTCGCCGAAAAACTGTTTTTT. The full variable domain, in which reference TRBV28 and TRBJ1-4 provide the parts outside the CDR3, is DVKVTQSSRYLVKRTGEKVFLECVQDMDHENMFWYRQDPGLGLRLIYFSYDVKMKEKGDIPEGYSVSREKKERFSLILESASTNQTSMYLCATRTQGFAEKLFFGSGTQLSVL.

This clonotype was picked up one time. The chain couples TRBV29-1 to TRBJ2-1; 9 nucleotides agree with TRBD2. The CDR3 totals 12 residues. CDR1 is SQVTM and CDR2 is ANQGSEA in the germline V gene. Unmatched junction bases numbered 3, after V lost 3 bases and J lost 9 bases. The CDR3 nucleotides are TGCAGCGTTGATAGCGGGAGCGGTGAGCAGTTCTTC. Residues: CSVDSGSGEQFF.

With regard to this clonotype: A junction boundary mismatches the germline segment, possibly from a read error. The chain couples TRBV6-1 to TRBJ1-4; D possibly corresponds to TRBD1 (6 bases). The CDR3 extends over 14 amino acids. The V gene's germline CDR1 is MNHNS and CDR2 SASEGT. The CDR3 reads CVSGRQAEIEKLFF. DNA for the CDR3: TGTGTCAGCGGCCGACAGGCAGAGATTGAAAAACTGTTTTTT.

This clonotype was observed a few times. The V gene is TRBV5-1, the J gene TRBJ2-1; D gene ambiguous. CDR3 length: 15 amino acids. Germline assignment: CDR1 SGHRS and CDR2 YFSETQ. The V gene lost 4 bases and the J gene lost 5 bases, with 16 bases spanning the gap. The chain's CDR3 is CASSVSVAGNNEQFF. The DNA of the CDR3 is TGCGCCAGCAGCGTCTCCGTGGCAGGCAACAATGAGCAGTTCTTC.

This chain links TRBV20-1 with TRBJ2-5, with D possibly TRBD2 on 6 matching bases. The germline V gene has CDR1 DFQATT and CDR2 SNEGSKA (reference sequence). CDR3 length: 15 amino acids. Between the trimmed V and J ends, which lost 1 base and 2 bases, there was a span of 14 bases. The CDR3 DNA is TGCAGTGCTAGAGGGATAGCGGAACCTCAAGAGACCCAGTACTTC. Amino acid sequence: CSARGIAEPQETQYF.

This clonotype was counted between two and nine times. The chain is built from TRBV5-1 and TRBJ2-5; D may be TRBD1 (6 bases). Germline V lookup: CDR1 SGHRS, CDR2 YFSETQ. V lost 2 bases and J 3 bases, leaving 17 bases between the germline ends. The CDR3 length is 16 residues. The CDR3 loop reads CASSLKTGSGEETQYF. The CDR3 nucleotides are TGCGCCAGCAGCTTAAAAACAGGGTCAGGGGAAGAGACCCAGTACTTC.

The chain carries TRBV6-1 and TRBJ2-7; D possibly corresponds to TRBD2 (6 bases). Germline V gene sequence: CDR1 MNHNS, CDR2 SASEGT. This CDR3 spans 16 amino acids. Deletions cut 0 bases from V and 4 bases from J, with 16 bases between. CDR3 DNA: TGTGCCAGCAGTGAAGCAGGAGGGACCTTACAATACGAGCAGTACTTC. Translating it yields CASSEAGGTLQYEQYF.

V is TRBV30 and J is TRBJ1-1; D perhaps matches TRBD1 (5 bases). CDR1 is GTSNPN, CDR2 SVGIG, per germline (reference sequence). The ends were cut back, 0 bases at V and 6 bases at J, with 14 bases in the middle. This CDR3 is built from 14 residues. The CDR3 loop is CAWSVSRGRSEAFF. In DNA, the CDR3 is TGTGCCTGGAGTGTAAGTAGGGGAAGGTCTGAAGCTTTCTTT.

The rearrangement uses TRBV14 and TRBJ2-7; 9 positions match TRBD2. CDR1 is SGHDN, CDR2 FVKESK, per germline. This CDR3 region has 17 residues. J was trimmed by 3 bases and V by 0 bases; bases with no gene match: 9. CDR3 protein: CASSQDWVWREGYEQYF. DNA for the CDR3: TGTGCCAGCAGCCAAGATTGGGTATGGCGGGAGGGCTACGAGCAGTACTTC.

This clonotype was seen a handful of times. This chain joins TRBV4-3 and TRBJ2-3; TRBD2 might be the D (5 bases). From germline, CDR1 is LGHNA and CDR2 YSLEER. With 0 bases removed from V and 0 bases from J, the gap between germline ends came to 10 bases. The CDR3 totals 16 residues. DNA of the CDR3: TGCGCCAGCAGCCAAGAGAGGGCGGTCAGCACAGATACGCAGTATTTT. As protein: CASSQERAVSTDTQYF.

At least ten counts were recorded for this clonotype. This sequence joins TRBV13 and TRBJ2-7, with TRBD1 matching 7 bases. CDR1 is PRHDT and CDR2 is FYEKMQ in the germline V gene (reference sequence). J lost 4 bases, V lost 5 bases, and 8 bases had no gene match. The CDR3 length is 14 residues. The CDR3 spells CASSGQDTIYEQYF. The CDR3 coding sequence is TGTGCCAGCAGCGGACAGGACACGATTTACGAGCAGTACTTC.

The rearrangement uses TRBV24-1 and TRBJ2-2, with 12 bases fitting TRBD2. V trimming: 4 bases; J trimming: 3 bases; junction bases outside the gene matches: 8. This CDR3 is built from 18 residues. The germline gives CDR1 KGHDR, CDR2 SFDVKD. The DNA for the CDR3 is TGTGCCACCAGTGACCCCCCGACTAGCGGGAGCCACACCGGGGAGCTGTTTTTT. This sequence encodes CATSDPPTSGSHTGELFF.

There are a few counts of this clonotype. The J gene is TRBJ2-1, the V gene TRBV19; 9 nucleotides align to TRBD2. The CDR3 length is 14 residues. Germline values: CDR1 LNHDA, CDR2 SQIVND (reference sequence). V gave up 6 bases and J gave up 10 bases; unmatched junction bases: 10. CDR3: CASSNTRLAGEQFF. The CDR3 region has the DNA TGTGCCAGTAGCAACACGAGGCTAGCGGGAGAGCAGTTCTTC. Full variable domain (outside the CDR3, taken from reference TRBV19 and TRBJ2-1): DGGITQSPKYLFRKEGQNVTLSCEQNLNHDAMYWYRQDPGQGLRLIYYSQIVNDFQKGDIAEGYSVSREKKESFPLTVTSAQKNPTAFYLCASSNTRLAGEQFFGPGTRLTVL.

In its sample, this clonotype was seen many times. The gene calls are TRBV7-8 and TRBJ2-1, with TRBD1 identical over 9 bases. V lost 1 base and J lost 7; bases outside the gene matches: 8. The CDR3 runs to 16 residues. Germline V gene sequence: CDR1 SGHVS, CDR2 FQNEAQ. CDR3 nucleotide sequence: TGTGCCAGCAGCTTAGAGGGACAGGGTCTTGTGAATGAGCAGTTCTTC. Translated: CASSLEGQGLVNEQFF.

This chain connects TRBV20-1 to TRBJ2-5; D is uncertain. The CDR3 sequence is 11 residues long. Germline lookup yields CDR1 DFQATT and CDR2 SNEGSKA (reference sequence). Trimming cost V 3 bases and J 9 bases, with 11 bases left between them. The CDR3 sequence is CSASPEAAQYF. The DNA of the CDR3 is TGCAGTGCTAGCCCCGAGGCCGCCCAGTACTTC.

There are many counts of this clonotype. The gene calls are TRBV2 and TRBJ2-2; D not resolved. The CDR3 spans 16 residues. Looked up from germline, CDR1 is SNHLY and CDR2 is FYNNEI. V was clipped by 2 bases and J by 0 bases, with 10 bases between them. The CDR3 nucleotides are TGTGCCAGCAGTGAAAGGCTGTGGACGAACACCGGGGAGCTGTTTTTT. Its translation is CASSERLWTNTGELFF.

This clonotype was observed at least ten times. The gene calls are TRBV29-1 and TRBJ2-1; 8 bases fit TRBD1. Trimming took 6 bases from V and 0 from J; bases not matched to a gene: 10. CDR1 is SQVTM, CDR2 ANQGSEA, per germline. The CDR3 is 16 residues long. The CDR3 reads CSVKQTGESSYNEQFF. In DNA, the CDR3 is TGCAGCGTGAAACAGACAGGGGAGAGCTCCTACAATGAGCAGTTCTTC.